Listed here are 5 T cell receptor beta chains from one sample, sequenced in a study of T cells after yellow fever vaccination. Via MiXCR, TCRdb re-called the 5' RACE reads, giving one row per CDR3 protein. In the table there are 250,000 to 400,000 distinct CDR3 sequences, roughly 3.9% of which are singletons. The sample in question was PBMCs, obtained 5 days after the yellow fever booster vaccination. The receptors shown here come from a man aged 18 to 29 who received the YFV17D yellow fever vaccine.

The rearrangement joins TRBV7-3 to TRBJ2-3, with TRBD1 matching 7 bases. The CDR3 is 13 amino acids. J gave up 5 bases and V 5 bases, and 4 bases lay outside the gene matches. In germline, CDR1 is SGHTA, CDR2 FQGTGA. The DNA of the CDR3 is TGTGCCAGCAGCACTAACAGGGGAGATACGCAGTATTTT. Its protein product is CASSTNRGDTQYF.

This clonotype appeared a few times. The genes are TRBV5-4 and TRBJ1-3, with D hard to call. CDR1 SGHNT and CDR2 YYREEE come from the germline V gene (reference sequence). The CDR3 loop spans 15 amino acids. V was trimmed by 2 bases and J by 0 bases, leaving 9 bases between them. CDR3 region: CASSFGPDSGNTIYF. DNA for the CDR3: TGTGCCAGCAGCTTCGGACCTGACTCTGGAAACACCATATATTTT.

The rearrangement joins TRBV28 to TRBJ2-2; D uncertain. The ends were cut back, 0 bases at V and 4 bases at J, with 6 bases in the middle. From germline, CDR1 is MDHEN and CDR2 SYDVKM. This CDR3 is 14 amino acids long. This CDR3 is CASSLWVGTGELFF. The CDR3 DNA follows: TGTGCCAGCAGTTTATGGGTTGGCACCGGGGAGCTGTTTTTT.

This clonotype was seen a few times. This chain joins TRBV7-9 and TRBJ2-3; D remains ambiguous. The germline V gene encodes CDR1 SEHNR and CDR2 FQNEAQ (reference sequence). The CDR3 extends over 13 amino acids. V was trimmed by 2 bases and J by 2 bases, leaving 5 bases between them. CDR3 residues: CASSLYVTDTQYF. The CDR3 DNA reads TGTGCCAGCAGCTTATATGTCACAGATACGCAGTATTTT.

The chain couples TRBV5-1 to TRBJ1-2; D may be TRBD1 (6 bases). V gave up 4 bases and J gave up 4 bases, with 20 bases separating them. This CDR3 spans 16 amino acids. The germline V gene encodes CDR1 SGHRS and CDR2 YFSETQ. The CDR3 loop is CASSQWTVTNGYGYTF. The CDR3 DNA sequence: TGCGCCAGCAGCCAATGGACAGTCACGAATGGCTATGGCTACACCTTC.